This T cell receptor (beta chain) was sequenced in a study of cytomegalovirus exposure and HLA in healthy donors. General observations from the study: When presence/absence was analysed, sequencing depth was taken to be roughly uniform across donors. In a later analysis, HLA-associated beta chains showed higher expansion and lower generation probabilities than comparable chains. Trimming of TCR beta V- and J-genes showed a link, identified in a later analysis, to a missense DCLRE1C variant.

PCR amplification relied on 60 Vbeta primers (plus 13 Jbeta primers). The repertoire was sequenced with immunoSEQ multiplex PCR; TCRdb's copy has only in-frame clones and lacks some. The table records tens of thousands of clones, under 85% of them present only once. The CDR3 is 15 residues long. The germline CDR1 and CDR2 sequences are LNHNV and YYDKDF (reference sequence). Concerning this clone itself: Its antigen is not known. One end of the junction fails to match germline, which may point to a read error.

This TCR was sampled from a man between 45 and 60 years old in good health and CMV-seropositive. Sequences were obtained from PBMCs. The chain joins TRBV15 to TRBJ2-5, with 7 bases aligning to TRBD1. This CDR3 is CATSRDPGGGEAQYF. The CDR3 DNA is TGTGCCACCAGCAGAGACCCAGGGGGTGGAGAGGCCCAGTACTTC.